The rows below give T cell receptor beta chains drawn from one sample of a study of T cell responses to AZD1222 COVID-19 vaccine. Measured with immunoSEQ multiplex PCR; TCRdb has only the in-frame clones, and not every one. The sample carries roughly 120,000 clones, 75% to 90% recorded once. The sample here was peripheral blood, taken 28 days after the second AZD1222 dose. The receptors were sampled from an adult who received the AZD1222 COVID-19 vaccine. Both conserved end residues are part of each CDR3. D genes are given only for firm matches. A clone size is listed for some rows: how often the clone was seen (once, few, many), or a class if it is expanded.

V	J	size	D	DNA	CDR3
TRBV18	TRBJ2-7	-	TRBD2	TGTGCCAGCTCACCACCGGGACTAGTGGGCGAGCAGTACTTC	CASSPPGLVGEQYF
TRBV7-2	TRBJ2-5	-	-	TGTGCCAGCAGCTTAGTTCCAGGGGAAGAGACCCAGTACTTC	CASSLVPGEETQYF
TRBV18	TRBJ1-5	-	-	TGTGCCAGCTCACCAGGATACCAGGGGAATCAGCCCCAGCATTTT	CASSPGYQGNQPQHF
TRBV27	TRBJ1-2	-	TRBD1	TGTGCCAGCGCCTGGGACAGGGGGAACTATGGCTACACCTTC	CASAWDRGNYGYTF
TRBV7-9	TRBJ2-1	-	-	TGTGCCAGCAGCTTAGCGGTCTTCAATGAGCAGTTCTTC	CASSLAVFNEQFF
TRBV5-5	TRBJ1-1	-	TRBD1	TGTGCCAGCAGCTTCGGTTCAGGGGGAAGCACTGAAGCTTTCTTT	CASSFGSGGSTEAFF
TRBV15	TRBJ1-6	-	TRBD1	TGTGCCACCAGCACGTGGGACAGTAATTCACCCCTCCACTTT	CATSTWDSNSPLHF
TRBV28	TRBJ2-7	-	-	TGTGCCAGCAGATTCCGGGGCGTCTACGAGCAGTACTTC	CASRFRGVYEQYF
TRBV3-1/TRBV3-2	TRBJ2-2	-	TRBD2	TGTGCCAGCAGCCCGAGGGACTACCCGACCACCGGGGAGCTGTTTTTT	CASSPRDYPTTGELFF
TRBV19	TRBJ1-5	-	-	TGTGCCAGTAGTAGCAGGGAGAATCAGCCCCAGCATTTT	CASSSRENQPQHF
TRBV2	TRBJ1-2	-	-	TGTGCCAGCAGGGGACATTTCCGTTTTAACTATGGCTACACCTTC	CASRGHFRFNYGYTF
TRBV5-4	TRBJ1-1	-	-	TGTGCCAGCAGCTTGGAAGGCAGATTGAACACTGAAGCTTTCTTT	CASSLEGRLNTEAFF
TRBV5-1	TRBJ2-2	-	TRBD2	TGCGCCAGCAGCGGCTTGCGGGGGATCACCGGGGAGCTGTTTTTT	CASSGLRGITGELFF
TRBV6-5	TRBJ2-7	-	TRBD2	TGTGCCAGCAGAATAGTAGCGGGGTCCCGCTACGAGCAGTACTTC	CASRIVAGSRYEQYF
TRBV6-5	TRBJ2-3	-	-	TGTGCCAGCAGTTTCGGAACCAGCGGCTTTGCAGATACGCAGTATTTT	CASSFGTSGFADTQYF
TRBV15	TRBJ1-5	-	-	TGTGCCACCAGCAGCAGTTATGGCAATCAGCCCCAGCATTTT	CATSSSYGNQPQHF
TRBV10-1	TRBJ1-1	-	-	TGCGCCAGCAAAGGGTACATGAACACTGAAGCTTTCTTT	CASKGYMNTEAFF
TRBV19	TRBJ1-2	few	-	TGTGCCAGTAGTCCTCGCAGGGGCCTACTTTTGGGCTACACCTTC	CASSPRRGLLLGYTF